The rows below give T cell receptor beta chains drawn from one sample of a study of blood T cell repertoires in COVID-19. Method: immunoSEQ multiplex PCR; TCRdb's copy keeps in-frame clones and lacks some. The sample contains 90,000 to 150,000 clones, less than 85% of which appear only once. The sample comprised peripheral blood. The source of these receptors is a human donor with acute or convalescent COVID-19. The donor label of this sample is uncertain. The CDR3 runs from the conserved cysteine through the conserved F or W. Fields, in order: V gene, D gene, J gene, clone size, CDR3 DNA, CDR3 protein. A D gene is named only where the DNA matches it firmly. Not all rows give a size; the values are once, few, many and, for expanded clones, a class.

TRBV18	.	TRBJ1-1	.	TGTGCCAGCTCACCTCAGTCGGGGGGCACTGAAGCTTTCTTT	CASSPQSGGTEAFF
TRBV9	TRBD1	TRBJ1-4	.	TGTGCCAGCAGCGCAACAGGGGTCCCTGAAAAACTGTTTTTT	CASSATGVPEKLFF
TRBV15	.	TRBJ2-2	.	TGTGCCACCTCTAGATCCACCGGGGAGCTGTTTTTT	CATSRSTGELFF
TRBV6-6	TRBD1	TRBJ1-5	.	TGTGCCAGCAGTTACGGACAGGGAGAGGGGCAGCCCCAGCATTTT	CASSYGQGEGQPQHF
TRBV15	TRBD2	TRBJ2-5	.	TGTGCCACCAGCAGCGGGGGGGCTGGGGAGACCCAGTACTTC	CATSSGGAGETQYF
TRBV7-6	TRBD1	TRBJ2-2	.	TGTGCCAGCAGTCCCCCGCGAGGACAGGGCTGGGGCGAGGGCACCGGGGAGCTGTTTTTT	CASSPPRGQGWGEGTGELFF
TRBV30	.	TRBJ2-6	many	TGTGCCTGGAGTGTAGAGGGATCGTCCTCTGGGGCCAACGTCCTGACTTTC	CAWSVEGSSSGANVLTF
TRBV28	.	TRBJ1-1	.	TGTGCCAGCAGTTTAAAATTGAGAACTGAAGCTTTCTTT	CASSLKLRTEAFF
TRBV19	TRBD1	TRBJ1-5	.	TGTGCCACCAGGGACAGTCCCGGCCAGCCCCAGCATTTT	CATRDSPGQPQHF
TRBV5-1	TRBD1	TRBJ2-5	once	TGCGCCAGCAGCGGGGGGCAGGGGGCGCGGGAGACCCAGTACTTC	CASSGGQGARETQYF
TRBV2	TRBD1	TRBJ1-5	.	TGTGCCAGCAGACTGGACAGGGGACTCCATAGCAATCAGCCCCAGCATTTT	CASRLDRGLHSNQPQHF
TRBV6-6	TRBD1	TRBJ1-6	.	TGTGCCAGCAGTTACGCAGGGGGCATCGGTTCACCCCTCCACTTT	CASSYAGGIGSPLHF
TRBV2	.	TRBJ1-2	.	TGTGCCAGCAGGGTCGGAAGGCAGGAATATGGCTACACCTTC	CASRVGRQEYGYTF
TRBV18	TRBD1	TRBJ1-6	.	TGTGCCAGCTCACCACCGCAGGGACAGGGAGGGAATTCACCCCTCCACTTT	CASSPPQGQGGNSPLHF
TRBV27	.	TRBJ2-1	once	TGTGCCAGCAGCCCGACCCTCAGGGGCAATACGAATGAGCAGTTCTTC	CASSPTLRGNTNEQFF
TRBV4-2	.	TRBJ2-4	.	TGTGCCAGCAGCCAAGTGAGGGGGGGGGTAGCCAAAAACATTCAGTACTTC	CASSQVRGGVAKNIQYF
TRBV28	TRBD2	TRBJ2-7	.	TGTGCCAGCAATAGCGGGGGGCGGTTCGAGCAGTACTTC	CASNSGGRFEQYF
TRBV2	.	TRBJ1-4	.	TGTGCCAGCAGGGGTGAAGGGAGAAGGGAAAAACTGTTTTTT	CASRGEGRREKLFF
TRBV7-8	TRBD1	TRBJ2-2	few	TGTGCCAGCAGCCCCGGGACAGGGGGCACCGGGGAGCTGTTTTTT	CASSPGTGGTGELFF
TRBV7-9	.	TRBJ2-7	.	TGTGCCAGCAGCTTGGGGCTAGTGTACGAGCAGTACTTC	CASSLGLVYEQYF
TRBV24-1	TRBD2	TRBJ2-3	.	TGTGCCACCAGTGACACGGCTAGCGGGGGCGTGGAGACAGATACGCAGTATTTT	CATSDTASGGVETDTQYF
TRBV6-1	.	TRBJ1-1	.	TGTGCCAGCAGTGAAGCTCATCTCGGGGGTTTGTACACTGAAGCTTTCTTT	CASSEAHLGGLYTEAFF
TRBV3-1/TRBV3-2	.	TRBJ2-7	once	TGTGCCAGCAGCCAAGATGCACGCGACGAGCAGTACTTC	CASSQDARDEQYF
TRBV18	.	TRBJ2-1	.	TGTGCCAGCTCACCGCTGGCGGGGGCGGGATACAATGAGCAGTTCTTC	CASSPLAGAGYNEQFF
TRBV5-8	TRBD1	TRBJ1-2	.	TGTGCCAGCAGCTATAAAACAGGGGGAACCTATGGCTACACCTTC	CASSYKTGGTYGYTF
TRBV19	.	TRBJ1-5	.	TGTGCCAGTAGTGTGGGGGGGGACGGAAATCAGCCCCAGCATTTT	CASSVGGDGNQPQHF
TRBV7-2	.	TRBJ2-1	.	TGTGCCAGCAGCCACCCGGGGGAGCAGTTCTTC	CASSHPGEQFF
TRBV28	.	TRBJ1-5	.	TGTGCCAGCACCGATTTACAGGGACATAGCAATCAGCCCCAGCATTTT	CASTDLQGHSNQPQHF
TRBV7-8	TRBD1	TRBJ2-1	.	TGTGCCAGCAGCATAGACAGGGTCCATGAGCAGTTCTTC	CASSIDRVHEQFF
TRBV24-1	TRBD1	TRBJ1-4	once	TGTGCCACCACAACAGGGGGCTTGGAAAAACTGTTTTTT	CATTTGGLEKLFF
TRBV5-6	.	TRBJ1-3	.	TGTGCCAGCAGCGATCTTGGGAGCCAGGGAAACACCATATATTTT	CASSDLGSQGNTIYF
TRBV6-5	.	TRBJ1-1	.	TGTGCCAGCAGTCCGGTCGGGCAGGGGAACACTGAAGCTTTCTTT	CASSPVGQGNTEAFF
TRBV7-6	.	TRBJ2-3	once	TGTGCCAGCAGCGGACCCAAATGGGGCAGGGGACGAGCAGCAGATACGCAGTATTTT	CASSGPKWGRGRAADTQYF
TRBV19	.	TRBJ1-2	.	TGTGCCAGTAGTATAGGAAGGGGAAACAACCGCTATGGCTACACCTTC	CASSIGRGNNRYGYTF
TRBV4-2	.	TRBJ2-1	.	TGTGCCAGCAGCCAGGCTGGCAATGAGCAGTTCTTC	CASSQAGNEQFF
TRBV3-1/TRBV3-2	.	TRBJ2-5	.	TGTGCCAGCAGCCCGGGACTTCTTATTGGGGAGACCCAGTACTTC	CASSPGLLIGETQYF
TRBV5-4	.	TRBJ2-5	.	TGTGCCAGCAGCTTGGGGCGGATCCAAGAGACCCAGTACTTC	CASSLGRIQETQYF
TRBV2	TRBD1	TRBJ2-7	.	TGTGCCAGCAAACAGGGGATCTACGAGCAGTACTTC	CASKQGIYEQYF